The 32 T cell receptor beta chains below were found in one sample sequenced in a study of T cells in Graves' hyperthyroidism and ophthalmopathy. Amplification targeted TCR beta CDR3 regions from RNA transcripts. HTBI primers were employed in a first-round RT-PCR of the TCR CDR3. MiXCR was run by TCRdb on the multiplex PCR reads, yielding one entry per CDR3 protein. The sample comprises 500,000 to 600,000 distinct CDR3 sequences, around 42% of which are singletons, and roughly 19% rests with the top ten. The sample taken for sequencing was peripheral blood or thyroid tissue (not recorded which). The receptors shown here come from an adult woman with Graves' disease, either hyperthyroidism or ophthalmopathy (not recorded which).

This chain uses TRBV5-8 with TRBJ1-2; D perhaps matches TRBD1 (6 bases). The germline gives CDR1 SGHTS, CDR2 YDEGEE. The CDR3 covers 14 residues. The V end lost 5 bases, the J end lost 4 bases, and 15 bases lay between the germline ends. The CDR3 is CASSSGARVYGYTF. DNA of the CDR3: TGTGCCAGCAGTTCGGGGGCTAGGGTCTATGGCTACACCTTC.

This clonotype was found many times. The chain couples TRBV6-6 to TRBJ2-7, with a weak D call TRBD2 (5 bases). The CDR3 loop spans 13 amino acids. CDR1 is MNHNY and CDR2 is SVGAGI in the germline V gene (reference sequence). With 6 bases removed from V and 0 bases from J, the gap between germline ends came to 9 bases. The CDR3 DNA is TGTGCCAGCAGGGAGGCTTACTCCTACGAGCAGTACTTC. Residues: CASREAYSYEQYF.

The V and J genes are TRBV20-1 and TRBJ2-5; D is undetermined. CDR1 and CDR2 (germline): DFQATT, SNEGSKA (reference sequence). Trimming shortened V by 3 bases and J by 2 bases, and 7 bases separated the two germline ends. There are 12 residues in the CDR3. The CDR3 loop is CSASRQQETQYF. DNA of the CDR3: TGCAGTGCTAGCCGTCAGCAAGAGACCCAGTACTTC.

This clonotype was detected many times. The chain uses TRBV5-4 and TRBJ2-2; 8 positions agree with TRBD2. This CDR3 has 17 amino acids. With 4 bases clipped from V and 4 bases from J, the junction kept 12 bases outside the gene matches. Germline lookup yields CDR1 SGHNT and CDR2 YYREEE (reference sequence). Here the CDR3 reads CASSAPLPGLGTGELFF. The CDR3 region has the DNA TGTGCCAGCAGCGCCCCCCTTCCGGGACTAGGCACCGGGGAGCTGTTTTTT.

The sample holds many counts of this clonotype. The chain joins TRBV27 to TRBJ2-5; TRBD2 agrees at 10 bases. From germline, CDR1 is MNHEY and CDR2 SMNVEV (reference sequence). This CDR3 is built from 15 residues. Losses at the gene ends were 6 bases for V and 4 bases for J; bases not matched to a gene: 8. The CDR3 DNA sequence: TGTGCCAGCAGCCGTATAGCGGGAGGTTTAGAGACCCAGTACTTC. The encoded protein is CASSRIAGGLETQYF.

The chain joins TRBV4-1 to TRBJ1-6; D gene uncertain. The length of the CDR3 is 17 residues. The germline V and J ends were trimmed by 2 bases and 2 bases, with 13 bases remaining between them. Germline CDR1 is MGHRA and CDR2 is YSYEKL. CDR3 coding DNA: TGCGCCAGCAGCCAAACCCCCGGCAGGACCTATAATTCACCCCTCCACTTT. It is translated as CASSQTPGRTYNSPLHF.

J is TRBJ1-2 and V is TRBV29-1, with a tentative D call TRBD1 (5 bases). Germline values: CDR1 SQVTM, CDR2 ANQGSEA. Trimming cost V 7 bases and J 4 bases, with 13 bases left between them. The CDR3 consists of 12 residues. The CDR3 is CSGGPGGYGYTF. In DNA, the CDR3 is TGCAGCGGGGGCCCCGGGGGCTATGGCTACACCTTC.

Many counts were recorded for this clonotype. The chain couples TRBV4-1 to TRBJ1-3; D not resolved. V was trimmed by 4 bases and J by 0 bases, leaving 13 bases between them. The CDR3 consists of 16 residues. Germline V lookup: CDR1 MGHRA, CDR2 YSYEKL. The CDR3, as DNA: TGCGCCAGCAGCCCAAGGAGGTCTCTCTCTGGAAACACCATATATTTT. It is translated as CASSPRRSLSGNTIYF.

Comment on this clonotype: No conserved phenylalanine or tryptophan ends this CDR3, so it is likely a read error. The DNA is omitted, as the CDR3 cannot be located on it reliably, and the CDR3 follows TCRdb's listing. The rearrangement joins TRBV2 to TRBJ2-6; TRBD2 reflects the table's D call only, with no check against the DNA. In germline, CDR1 is SNHLY, CDR2 FYNNEI. The CDR3 is 10 residues long, counting both termini. CDR3: CASSVAGGST.

This chain uses TRBV12-3 or TRBV12-4 with TRBJ1-6, with D hard to call. V lost 4 bases and J 10 bases, leaving 14 bases between the germline ends. This CDR3 has 14 amino acids. The CDR3 reads CASSSSGSRSPLHF. The DNA of the CDR3 is TGTGCCAGCAGTTCCTCGGGGTCTAGGTCACCCCTCCACTTT.

This clonotype was observed a single time. Mismatch with germline at one junction end may stem from a read error. The genes are TRBV2 and TRBJ1-3; D ambiguous. Per germline, CDR1 SNHLY and CDR2 FYNNEI. The CDR3 is 12 residues long. The CDR3, as DNA: TGTGCCAGCATTGAAGGTGGAAACACCATATATTTT. Protein sequence: CASIEGGNTIYF. Variable domain in full (rest from reference TRBV2 and TRBJ1-3): EPEVTQTPSHQVTQMGQEVILRCVPISNHLYFYWYRQILGQKVEFLVSFYNNEISEKSEIFDDQFSVERPDGSNFTLKIRSTKLEDSAMYFCASIEGGNTIYFGEGSWLTVV.

This clonotype showed up many times. The V call is TRBV20-1, the J call TRBJ2-2; D is unresolved. V was trimmed by 6 bases and J by 5 bases, leaving 16 bases between them. The CDR3 runs 14 residues. Germline loops: CDR1 DFQATT, CDR2 SNEGSKA (reference sequence). The CDR3 loop is CSARSRMGTGELFF. CDR3 bases: TGCAGTGCAAGAAGTAGGATGGGGACCGGGGAGCTGTTTTTT.

CDR3 sequence (DNA): TGTGCCAGCAGTGTTAGGACAGCCTCCTACGAGCAGTACTTC. It codes for CASSVRTASYEQYF. V is TRBV2 and J is TRBJ2-7; D may be TRBD1 (6 bases). V lost 4 bases and J 0 bases, leaving 10 bases between the germline ends. From germline, CDR1 is SNHLY and CDR2 FYNNEI. The CDR3 has 14 residues.

The chain uses TRBV24-1 and TRBJ2-3; TRBD2 is a possible D gene (6 bases). The germline gives CDR1 KGHDR, CDR2 SFDVKD. CDR3 length equals 10 residues. V was cut by 12 bases and J by 8 bases, with 11 bases left in between. CDR3: CAGGNGTQYF. DNA for the CDR3: TGTGCCGGAGGGAATGGTACGCAGTATTTT.

A word on this clonotype: It may be a read error: a sequence one base away is much more abundant. This chain uses TRBV29-1 with TRBJ2-7; TRBD1 might be the D (5 bases). The CDR3 spans 13 residues. Germline lookup yields CDR1 SQVTM and CDR2 ANQGSEA. As DNA, the CDR3 is TGCAGCGCGAGGCAGGGAACCTCCTCCGAGCAGTACTTC. Its protein is CSARQGTSSEQYF.

Concerning this clonotype itself: Germline and junction disagree at one end, which may indicate a read error. This chain uses TRBV2 with TRBJ1-1; D remains unclear. The CDR3 spans 15 residues. Per the germline V gene, CDR1 is SNHLY and CDR2 is FYNNEI. CDR3 bases: TGTGCCAGCAGTCATCTTGGGCAGGCGAACACTGAGGCTTTCTTT. This sequence encodes CASSHLGQANTEAFF.

This clonotype was recorded many times. The V and J genes are TRBV10-3 and TRBJ2-2; D unresolved. The CDR3 loop spans 11 amino acids. Germline CDR1 is ENHRY and CDR2 is SYGVKD. With 7 bases removed from V and 6 bases from J, the gap between germline ends came to 6 bases. The CDR3 region has the DNA TGTGCCATCATTATGGCCGGGGAGCTGTTTTTT. Protein: CAIIMAGELFF.

The chain uses TRBV5-1 and TRBJ1-1; D is possibly TRBD1 (5 bases). Germline V gene data show CDR1 as SGHRS and CDR2 as YFSETQ. The CDR3 sequence is 12 residues long. With 6 bases removed from V and 3 bases from J, the gap between germline ends came to 9 bases. The CDR3 DNA reads TGCGCCAGCACTGCGGGGGACACTGAAGCTTTCTTT. It encodes CASTAGDTEAFF.

This clonotype was seen ten or more times. The chain is built from TRBV5-1 and TRBJ1-1, with D unresolved. The CDR3 has 11 amino acids. Germline V gene data show CDR1 as SGHRS and CDR2 as YFSETQ. V lost 5 bases to trimming and J lost 2 bases, with 4 bases between them. The CDR3 nucleotides are TGCGCCAGCAGGGCTAACACTGAAGCTTTCTTT. Its translation: CASRANTEAFF.

The rearrangement links TRBV7-9 to TRBJ2-7, with D hard to call. This CDR3 comprises 15 residues. Germline V gene lookup returns CDR1 SEHNR and CDR2 FQNEAQ (reference sequence). V lost 6 bases and J 5 bases, leaving 20 bases between the germline ends. CDR3 loop: CASSARSTLRNEQYF. The CDR3 coding sequence is TGTGCCAGCAGTGCTAGGTCTACTCTCAGGAACGAGCAGTACTTC. Drawing the rest from reference TRBV7-9 and TRBJ2-7, the complete variable domain is DTGVSQNPRHKITKRGQNVTFRCDPISEHNRLYWYRQTLGQGPEFLTYFQNEAQLEKSRLLSDRFSAERPKGSFSTLEIQRTEQGDSAMYLCASSARSTLRNEQYFGPGTRLTVT.

This clonotype occurred many times. This chain connects TRBV4-1 to TRBJ2-7; D call uncertain. There are 14 residues in the CDR3. Deletions cut 5 bases from V and 2 bases from J, with 13 bases between. Germline lookup yields CDR1 MGHRA and CDR2 YSYEKL. The CDR3 is CASSLDPRTYEQYF. The DNA for the CDR3 is TGCGCCAGCAGCTTGGATCCGCGGACCTACGAGCAGTACTTC.

The chain couples TRBV10-3 to TRBJ2-5, with D possibly TRBD1 on 6 matching bases. CDR1 and CDR2 from the germline V gene are ENHRY and SYGVKD. The CDR3 consists of 14 residues. V lost 6 bases, J lost 0 bases, and 11 bases lay in between. Here the CDR3 reads CAIRSQGYQETQYF. The CDR3 DNA sequence: TGTGCCATCAGGAGCCAGGGGTACCAAGAGACCCAGTACTTC.

This clonotype was seen many times. The chain is built from TRBV20-1 and TRBJ2-7; 12 bases agree with TRBD2. J lost 2 bases, V lost 0 bases, and 8 bases had no gene match. CDR3 size: 17 residues. Germline V lookup: CDR1 DFQATT, CDR2 SNEGSKA (reference sequence). The CDR3 region has the DNA TGCAGTGCTAGAGATTTTCCTAGGACTAGCGGGACCTACGAGCAGTACTTC. Translated, it gives CSARDFPRTSGTYEQYF.

V usage is TRBV7-3 and J usage is TRBJ1-4; 9 bases line up with TRBD1. Germline CDR1 and CDR2: SGHTA and FQGTGA. Trimming took 3 bases from V and 6 from J; bases not matched to a gene: 5. The CDR3 runs 15 residues. CDR3 region: CASSLMGQGHEKLFF. The CDR3 DNA reads as TGTGCCAGCAGCTTGATGGGACAGGGACATGAAAAACTGTTTTTT.

Remarks on this clonotype: One end of the junction is discordant with germline, which a read error may explain. The CDR3 protein is CATSDATGGNYGYTF. CDR3 DNA sequence: TGTGCCACCAGTGATGCGACAGGGGGCAACTATGGCTACACCTTC. The chain carries TRBV2 and TRBJ1-2, with 10 bases matching TRBD1. The CDR3 has 15 residues. Germline V lookup: CDR1 SNHLY, CDR2 FYNNEI.

This clonotype was observed many times. The V gene is TRBV4-1, the J gene TRBJ1-2; D remains ambiguous. CDR3 length: 13 amino acids. The V end was cut by 1 base, the J end by 6 bases, with 9 bases between. Germline-derived CDR1 and CDR2 are MGHRA and YSYEKL. The CDR3, as DNA: TGCGCCAGCAGCCAAGGGGTGTTGGATGGCTACACCTTC. It is translated as CASSQGVLDGYTF.

This clonotype was detected ten times or more. The rearrangement joins TRBV2 to TRBJ1-2; TRBD1 aligns across 11 bases. V gave up 8 bases and J gave up 8 bases; unmatched junction bases: 7. CDR1 SNHLY and CDR2 FYNNEI come from the germline V gene. The CDR3 sequence is 13 residues long. CDR3 coding DNA: TGTGCCAGCGGAGGACAGGGGGCGCAGGGCTACACCTTC. It is translated as CASGGQGAQGYTF.

V gene TRBV2 combines with J gene TRBJ1-5; 8 nucleotides agree with TRBD1. V lost 6 bases to trimming and J lost 2 bases; unmatched junction nucleotides: 15. Per germline, CDR1 SNHLY and CDR2 FYNNEI. There are 18 residues in the CDR3. The CDR3 DNA follows: TGTGCCAGCAGGGGGTTTGGACAGGGTGTGGAGGGCAATCAGCCCCAGCATTTT. Translation gives CASRGFGQGVEGNQPQHF.

The chain has TRBV7-3 and TRBJ1-6; 8 bases are shared with TRBD1. V dropped 5 bases and J dropped 9; count of bases not matched to a gene: 6. Germline values: CDR1 SGHTA, CDR2 FQGTGA. This CDR3 is built from 14 residues. The CDR3 here is CASSLRQGSSPLHF. CDR3 DNA sequence: TGTGCCAGCAGCCTCCGACAGGGGAGTTCACCCCTCCACTTT.

This clonotype appeared many times. The gene calls are TRBV19 and TRBJ1-2; the D gene is possibly TRBD1 (5 bases). This CDR3 comprises 17 residues. The V end was cut by 7 bases, the J end by 6 bases, with 27 bases between. Germline assignment: CDR1 LNHDA and CDR2 SQIVND (reference sequence). CDR3 nucleotides: TGTGCCAGTATCGACGCGGGCACAGGAAGAATAGGGGATGGCTACACCTTC. Translated, it gives CASIDAGTGRIGDGYTF.

The sample holds a few counts of this clonotype. With a much larger clone just one base away, this may be a read error. V and J are TRBV20-1 and TRBJ2-2; 7 bases match TRBD2. CDR3 length: 13 amino acids. J lost 6 bases, V lost 3 bases, and 4 bases had no gene match. Germline lookup yields CDR1 DFQATT and CDR2 SNEGSKA (reference sequence). The CDR3: CSARPSGAGELFF. The DNA for the CDR3 is TGCAGTGCTAGGCCAAGCGGGGCCGGGGAGCTGTTTTTT.

A note on this clonotype: One end of the junction fails to match germline, which may point to a read error. J is TRBJ1-2 and V is TRBV5-1; tentative D call: TRBD1 (5 bases). The CDR3 is made up of 13 amino acids. Looked up from germline, CDR1 is SGHRS and CDR2 is YFSETQ. CDR3 in DNA: TGCGCCAGCAGCCCTGACAGTAACTATGGCTACATCTTC. This encodes CASSPDSNYGYIF.